This T cell receptor beta chain was captured by sequencing in a study of monozygotic twins with inflammatory bowel disease (dated by TCRdb to between 2017 and 2020). With regard to the full study: In total, approximately 28 monozygotic twin pairs made up the full study: 19 Danish pairs, all IBD-discordant, plus nine German pairs, of which four were IBD-concordant and five were IBD-discordant. The search for disease-associated traits relied mainly on comparing, within discordant pairs, IBD patients with their genetically identical healthy co-twins. Each individual had, on average, about 151 000 unique TCRalpha sequences and 181 000 unique TCRbeta sequences available for analysis.

General findings and caveats noted by the study authors: Distinction between different T cell subtypes could not be achieved in the analysis. No difference in repertoire similarity was observed between concordant and discordant twins, possibly owing to limited statistical power. IBD patients shared fewer clonotypes with other individuals than healthy twins did, most markedly in patients showing signs of disease activity. No single strong signal or clonotype linked to IBD turned up in the results, so the idea that one exists was not supported. Differing immunosuppressive treatments among patients may have added background noise and inter-individual variability to the repertoires. A decrease in TCRbeta repertoire diversity, as measured by inverse Simpson index, was observed in IBD patients compared with their healthy co-twins.

The library was produced with 5' RACE. Preparation of each TCR library used about 4,000 ng of total RNA. For each sample, cDNA was synthesized in eight separate reactions using SMARTScribe reverse transcriptase. During cDNA synthesis, template switching introduced unique molecular identifiers that contained a 6-nucleotide sample barcode. TCRalpha and TCRbeta cDNA was amplified by two nested PCRs of around 16 and 10 cycles, with bead purification after each PCR. Before amplification, cDNA was treated with uracil DNA-glycosylase and purified using the QIAquick PCR purification kit. The second PCR added Illumina TruSeq-compatible adapters along with sample-specific barcodes. Library quality and concentration were assessed using TapeStation and Qubit, and 4.5 to 6.5 ng of each library was pooled. Pooled libraries were sequenced on an Illumina HiSeq2500 single-index Rapid Run with 2 x 100 bp reads and custom sequencing primers. The paper's data handling went like this. UMI-based consensus assembly with MiGEC version 1.2.6 was used to correct PCR and sequencing errors. MiXCR version 2.1.1 handled V(D)J alignment, clonotype assembly and CDR3 extraction. To normalise gene usage, clonotype sharing and MAIT/NKT TCR abundance, the analysis used the top 1000, 10 000 and 20 000 clonotypes per sample. Diversity was computed as the inverse Simpson index with the vegan R package after downsampling to 27 000 UMIs. Paired Mann-Whitney U tests on discordant twin pairs were used, with Benjamini-Hochberg multiple-testing correction. Following TCRdb reprocessing, every CDR3 protein sequence forms one entry, and DNA is not provided. It is TCRdb's table, rather than the study itself, that gives the V and J calls and clone size. The table kept for this sample lists some 300,000 distinct CDR3 sequences. The ten biggest clones cover approximately 5.9% of the sample.

From each donor, an approximately 2.4 ml peripheral blood sample was collected into PAXgene tubes and kept at -80 degrees C. Total RNA was isolated from whole blood with the PAXgene blood miRNA kit on an automated QIAcube, without T cell sorting. Peripheral blood from monozygotic twin pairs, either concordant or discordant for inflammatory bowel disease, underwent deep TCRalpha and TCRbeta repertoire profiling that used unique molecular barcoding. Smoking habits were recorded for all twin pairs, with individuals classified as current, former or never smokers. As for this clonotype: Its antigen is still unknown.

The CDR3 runs 15 amino acids, cysteine and phenylalanine included. The entry carries no DNA sequence. CDR1 and CDR2 are read off the germline V gene as SGHRS and YFSETQ. The sequence was obtained from a human donor with ulcerative colitis or Crohn's disease, or a healthy co-twin of an affected twin (not recorded which). The sequenced sample was blood. In this chain, TRBV5-1 is recombined with TRBJ2-2; TCRdb returns TRBD1, unconfirmable since there is no DNA. The CDR3 reads CASRPGTANTGELFF.